This entry describes one T cell receptor beta chain. The study amplified TCR beta CDR3 regions using RNA transcripts. Following a first-round RT-PCR that used HTBI primers, a second-round multiplex PCR was carried out. TCRdb called the multiplex PCR reads again in MiXCR, with one record for every CDR3 protein. The sample gives some 240,000 distinct CDR3 sequences, around 50% of which show up once; more than 45% is in the top ten. The record originates from a study of Graves' ophthalmopathy and Graves' hyperthyroidism. Germline CDR1 SGDLS, CDR2 YYNGEE. The CDR3 is 17 residues long. V was trimmed by 4 bases and J by 2 bases, leaving 16 bases between them.

Specimen: peripheral blood. The rearrangement joins TRBV9 to TRBJ1-6; a weak D match, TRBD1 (6 bases). This sequence was found in an adult man with Graves' ophthalmopathy. The CDR3 spells CASSLVSGEPYNSPLHF. CDR3 nucleotides: TGTGCCAGCAGCTTAGTCTCAGGGGAACCCTATAATTCACCCCTCCACTTT.